The table lists the clone carrying this T cell receptor beta chain with a count of one. Its antigen is as yet unknown. Extracted from the samples, RNA was reverse transcribed into cDNA to serve as the sequencing template. Clones were read by immunoSEQ multiplex PCR, and TCRdb kept only the in-frame ones, dropping some. The sample shows some 170,000 clones, less than 75% of them seen only once. The data stem from a study of CD8+ T cells in alopecia areata. Study summary: The study gave treated patients oral tofacitinib at 5 to 10 mg twice daily.

V gave up 4 bases and J gave up 5 bases, with 18 bases separating them. The CDR3 totals 15 residues. Germline CDR1 and CDR2: SGDLS and YYNGEE. Regarding treatment: oral pan-JAK inhibitor, 5-10 mg twice daily. Notes on the study in general: Persistence during tofacitinib was seen for many expanded lesional clones in scalp and blood.

This chain links TRBV9 with TRBJ2-5; the D call may be TRBD1 or TRBD2 (5 bases each). Sequenced here: CD4+ T cells sorted from blood, sampled at approximately week 55, from a patient treated with tofacitinib. This receptor was taken from a human donor with alopecia areata. The chain's CDR3 is CASSPRGRGLETQYF. The CDR3 DNA is TGTGCCAGCAGCCCTCGCGGTCGGGGCTTGGAGACCCAGTACTTC.